The 21 T cell receptor beta chains presented below share a single source sample, sequenced in a study of regulatory T cells in long-lasting Graves disease. This sample's time point: newly diagnosed GD, antithyroid drugs for less than 3 months. PBMCs provided the RNA from which the TCR library was made. Assembly of TCR beta libraries relied on iRepertoire HTBI primers together with Arm-PCR of CDR3 regions. TCRdb reanalysed the multiplex PCR reads using MiXCR and keeps one entry per CDR3 protein. The data contain about 350,000 distinct CDR3 sequences, 16% of them singletons. In addition, the sample was reused for a study of T cells in Graves' hyperthyroidism and ophthalmopathy.

Sample: peripheral blood mononuclear cells (PBMCs), taken at new diagnosis, from a patient treated with antithyroid drugs. These receptor sequences come from a middle-aged man with Graves disease.

The chain is built from TRBV6-1 and TRBJ2-7, with D uncertain. The germline V and J ends were trimmed by 9 bases and 2 bases, with 17 bases remaining between them. The CDR3 consists of 14 residues. CDR1 is MNHNS and CDR2 is SASEGT in the germline V gene. The CDR3 loop reads CASRNSPPPYEQYF. In DNA form, the CDR3 reads TGTGCCAGTAGGAACAGCCCCCCCCCCTACGAGCAGTACTTC.

This clonotype was seen more than once but under ten times. CDR3 protein: CASSKWDRNTEAFF. The CDR3 DNA reads TGTGCCAGCAGCAAGTGGGACAGGAACACTGAAGCTTTCTTT. V gene TRBV7-9 combines with J gene TRBJ1-1; 7 positions match TRBD1. With 5 bases clipped from V and 1 base from J, the junction kept 4 bases outside the gene matches. This CDR3 is 14 amino acids long. Germline V gene sequence: CDR1 SEHNR, CDR2 FQNEAQ (reference sequence).

In the case of this clonotype: Only one base separates this from a far larger clonotype, so it likely reflects a read error. The genes are TRBV11-3 and TRBJ1-1, with a possible D match to TRBD1 (5 bases). CDR1 is SGHNT and CDR2 is YENEEA in the germline V gene. With 5 bases removed from V and 10 bases from J, the gap between germline ends came to 29 bases. The CDR3 runs 17 residues. The CDR3 DNA reads TGTGCCAGCAGCCGCATCAACCCCGGGGCAGGCCTCGGGGGAGCTTTCTTT. Its protein is CASSRINPGAGLGGAFF.

This clonotype was seen repeatedly, ten times or more. The chain uses TRBV6-1 and TRBJ1-1; no clear D. CDR1 is MNHNS and CDR2 is SASEGT in the germline V gene. The CDR3 runs 13 residues. Trimming took off 1 base at V and 9 bases at J, with 12 bases between the two ends. The CDR3 protein is CASSEGLRLKAFF. As DNA, the CDR3 is TGTGCCAGCAGTGAAGGTTTAAGACTGAAAGCTTTCTTT.

This clonotype was counted many times. The chain is built from TRBV11-3 and TRBJ1-1; a weak D match, TRBD1 (6 bases). CDR3 length equals 14 residues. Trimming took 5 bases from V and 8 from J, leaving 18 bases between them. Per the germline V gene, CDR1 is SGHNT and CDR2 is YENEEA. The DNA for the CDR3 is TGTGCCAGCAGCCAGACAGGTTGGGACGACGAAGCTTTCTTT. Its protein is CASSQTGWDDEAFF.

This clonotype came up many times. This chain connects TRBV20-1 to TRBJ2-7; TRBD1 matches at 10 bases. From germline, CDR1 is DFQATT and CDR2 SNEGSKA (reference sequence). This CDR3 is 15 amino acids long. Trimming removed 0 bases from V and 5 bases from J; junction bases left unmatched: 7. This CDR3 is CSARDRRQGANEQYF. In DNA form, the CDR3 reads TGCAGTGCTAGAGATCGAAGACAGGGGGCTAACGAGCAGTACTTC.

This chain links TRBV28 with TRBJ1-6, with D perhaps matching TRBD1 (5 bases). V lost 5 bases and J lost 8, with 19 bases in between. Germline CDR1 reads MDHEN; CDR2 reads SYDVKM. The CDR3 runs to 16 residues. CDR3 sequence: CASSHGMIGTHSPLHF. The CDR3 DNA sequence: TGTGCCAGCAGTCACGGCATGATCGGGACTCATTCACCCCTCCACTTT.

Only a few counts were recorded for this clonotype. The chain combines TRBV6-1 with TRBJ1-5, with D perhaps matching TRBD1 (5 bases). CDR1 MNHNS and CDR2 SASEGT come from the germline V gene. V lost 3 bases and J 7 bases, leaving 16 bases between the germline ends. The CDR3 covers 15 residues. CDR3 protein: CASSDGGGWSQPQHF. The CDR3 DNA is TGTGCCAGCAGTGATGGGGGGGGGTGGAGCCAGCCCCAGCATTTT.

This clonotype was seen at least ten times. The chain has TRBV6-1 and TRBJ1-5; a weak D match, TRBD1 (5 bases). Germline V gives CDR1 MNHNS, CDR2 SASEGT. The V end was cut by 6 bases, the J end by 0 bases, with 21 bases between. There are 18 residues in the CDR3. Here the CDR3 reads CASSRDRSNSYSNQPQHF. The CDR3 coding sequence is TGTGCCAGCAGCCGTGACAGATCGAACTCCTATAGCAATCAGCCCCAGCATTTT.

This clonotype was picked up many times. The chain recombines TRBV11-2 with TRBJ2-3; D is unclear. Trimming stripped 5 bases from V and 2 bases from J, with 14 bases between. CDR1 and CDR2 (germline): SGHAT, FQNNGV. CDR3 length equals 15 residues. This CDR3 is CASSPQIQSTDTQYF. As DNA, the CDR3 is TGTGCCAGCAGCCCTCAAATCCAATCCACAGATACGCAGTATTTT.

This clonotype was detected once. This sequence joins TRBV7-9 and TRBJ1-1, with TRBD1 as a possible D gene (5 bases). V lost 5 bases to trimming and J lost 6 bases, with 13 bases between them. The CDR3 has 13 residues. Germline values: CDR1 SEHNR, CDR2 FQNEAQ (reference sequence). CDR3 sequence reads: CASSPPGGSEAFF. CDR3 nucleotides: TGTGCCAGCAGCCCCCCCGGGGGGTCTGAAGCTTTCTTT. Full variable domain (rest looked up from reference TRBV7-9 and TRBJ1-1): DTGVSQNPRHKITKRGQNVTFRCDPISEHNRLYWYRQTLGQGPEFLTYFQNEAQLEKSRLLSDRFSAERPKGSFSTLEIQRTEQGDSAMYLCASSPPGGSEAFFGQGTRLTVV.

Many counts were recorded for this clonotype. The V call is TRBV7-2, the J call TRBJ2-3; 8 nucleotides match TRBD2. CDR1 is SGHTA and CDR2 is FQGNSA in the germline V gene. Trimming took 4 bases from V and 7 from J; bases not matched to a gene: 4. The CDR3 contains 13 residues. DNA of the CDR3: TGTGCCAGCAGCTACTTTAGCGGGAATACGCAGTATTTT. This translates into CASSYFSGNTQYF.

This clonotype was detected only a few times. The chain is built from TRBV6-1 and TRBJ1-2; D is ambiguous. CDR1 MNHNS and CDR2 SASEGT come from the germline V gene. The CDR3 length is 12 residues. The germline V and J ends were trimmed by 10 bases and 3 bases, with 12 bases remaining between them. CDR3 nucleotide sequence: TGTGCCACCGGGGTCGGCGACTATGGCTACACCTTC. Translated: CATGVGDYGYTF.

This clonotype was detected many times. This chain connects TRBV6-2 or TRBV6-3 to TRBJ2-3; D is perhaps TRBD2 (7 bases). Germline CDR1 and CDR2: MNHEY and SVGEGT. The V end lost 0 bases, the J end lost 4 bases, and 14 bases lay between the germline ends. This CDR3 has 16 residues. This chain's CDR3 is CASSYSAGARADTQYF. The CDR3 nucleotides read TGTGCCAGCAGTTACTCTGCGGGGGCCCGCGCAGATACGCAGTATTTT.

This clonotype has more than one count but fewer than ten. The gene calls are TRBV28 and TRBJ1-1, with TRBD1 identical over 8 bases. From germline, CDR1 is MDHEN and CDR2 SYDVKM. The CDR3 extends over 14 amino acids. V was clipped by 4 bases and J by 6 bases; unmatched bases: 7. CDR3 sequence: CASSSSGGNAEAFF. CDR3 bases: TGTGCCAGCAGTTCCTCAGGGGGCAACGCTGAAGCTTTCTTT.

This clonotype was recorded at least ten times. The chain uses TRBV11-3 and TRBJ2-3; the D is unclear. The CDR3 is 14 amino acids. The germline V and J ends were trimmed by 0 bases and 2 bases, with 6 bases remaining between them. Germline V lookup: CDR1 SGHNT, CDR2 YENEEA. The DNA of the CDR3 is TGTGCCAGCAGCTTAGATTCCCCCACAGATACGCAGTATTTT. Translated, it gives CASSLDSPTDTQYF.

This clonotype was observed at least ten times. The V gene is TRBV7-2, the J gene TRBJ2-1, with 9 bases aligning to TRBD1. The CDR3 covers 15 residues. J gave up 7 bases and V 5 bases, and 9 bases lay outside the gene matches. Germline V gene sequence: CDR1 SGHTA, CDR2 FQGNSA. The CDR3 DNA is TGTGCCAGCAGCAAAGACAGGGGGATTGTAAATGAGCAGTTCTTC. Protein: CASSKDRGIVNEQFF.

This clonotype was picked up many times. J is TRBJ1-1 and V is TRBV7-9, with D tentatively TRBD1 (5 bases). Germline V lookup: CDR1 SEHNR, CDR2 FQNEAQ (reference sequence). Trimming left V 1 base short and J 1 base short, with 7 bases between. This CDR3 is 14 amino acids long. The CDR3 spells CASSLGTGNTEAFF. The CDR3 DNA is TGTGCCAGCAGCTTAGGCACAGGGAACACTGAAGCTTTCTTT.

The J gene is TRBJ2-5, the V gene TRBV5-1; D not resolved. CDR3 size: 13 residues. Germline V gives CDR1 SGHRS, CDR2 YFSETQ. Trimming took 4 bases from V and 0 from J, leaving 7 bases between them. CDR3 sequence reads: CASSPDHQETQYF. In DNA form, the CDR3 reads TGCGCCAGCAGCCCCGACCACCAAGAGACCCAGTACTTC.

This clonotype was seen a handful of times. This chain links TRBV5-1 with TRBJ1-2; 8 positions match TRBD1. The germline V gene has CDR1 SGHRS and CDR2 YFSETQ. This CDR3 is built from 18 residues. V trimming: 0 bases; J trimming: 5 bases; junction bases outside the gene matches: 15. CDR3 sequence (DNA): TGCGCCAGCAGCTTGGCTCCGGGACAGGACGTCGAATTATATGGCTACACCTTC. Translating gives CASSLAPGQDVELYGYTF.

This clonotype appeared many times. This chain uses TRBV28 with TRBJ2-7, with D possibly matching TRBD2 (5 bases). The germline V and J ends were trimmed by 1 base and 2 bases, with 12 bases remaining between them. Germline CDR1 is MDHEN and CDR2 is SYDVKM. There are 15 residues in the CDR3. The CDR3, as DNA: TGTGCCAGCAGTTTATCCATCCGGGGAACCTACGAGCAGTACTTC. Translated, it gives CASSLSIRGTYEQYF.